The rows below give T cell receptor beta chains drawn from one sample of a study of blood T cell repertoires in COVID-19. The data were produced by immunoSEQ multiplex PCR, yet TCRdb's version contains in-frame clones alone and is incomplete. Here the sample spans about 24,000 clones, about 83% being singletons. Sequenced: peripheral blood. The receptors originated from a human donor with active COVID-19. The donor label of this sample is uncertain. Both conserved end residues are part of each CDR3. D genes are given only for firm matches. Only part of the rows carry a size: once, few, many, or a class if the clone is expanded.

clone_size	d_call	v_call	j_call	cdr3_aa	cdr3_nt
.	.	TRBV5-6	TRBJ1-5	CASSSGAQGGGGNQPQHF	TGTGCCAGCAGCTCCGGGGCACAGGGTGGGGGGGGGAATCAGCCCCAGCATTTT
.	.	TRBV7-9	TRBJ2-1	CATKKGLALVNEQFF	TGTGCCACCAAGAAAGGGCTAGCTTTGGTCAATGAGCAGTTCTTC
.	TRBD2	TRBV10-3	TRBJ2-7	CAISDGGSSDEQYF	TGTGCCATCAGTGACGGGGGGAGTTCTGACGAGCAGTACTTC
few	.	TRBV4-2	TRBJ1-5	CASSYSGGQNQPQHF	TGTGCCAGCAGCTACAGCGGTGGCCAAAATCAGCCCCAGCATTTT
.	TRBD1	TRBV5-5	TRBJ1-6	CASSLDRGKVPLHF	TGTGCCAGCAGTTTGGACAGGGGGAAAGTACCCCTCCACTTT
.	TRBD1	TRBV19	TRBJ1-1	CASSILGTGDWAFF	TGTGCCAGTAGTATTCTCGGGACAGGGGACTGGGCTTTCTTT
.	TRBD1	TRBV7-3	TRBJ2-3	CASSRTGGDGTDTQYF	TGTGCCAGCAGCCGGACAGGGGGCGACGGCACAGATACGCAGTATTTT
.	.	TRBV2	TRBJ2-3	CASLEGSNTDTQYF	TGTGCCAGCCTAGAAGGGAGTAACACAGATACGCAGTATTTT
once	.	TRBV6-2/TRBV6-3	TRBJ2-4	CASSVFGAKNIQYF	TGTGCCAGCAGCGTCTTTGGCGCCAAAAACATTCAGTACTTC
.	TRBD2	TRBV6-5	TRBJ2-3	CASSASGSTDTQYF	TGTGCCAGCAGCGCTAGCGGCAGCACAGATACGCAGTATTTT